The rows below give T cell receptor beta chains drawn from one sample of a study of neurological immune-mediated disorders. TCRdb reanalysed the 5' RACE reads using MiXCR and keeps one entry per CDR3 protein. The sample contains tens of thousands of distinct CDR3 sequences, 2.6% of which appear only once. The source material was PBMCs. All receptors come from a woman aged 25-40 years with multiple sclerosis. Both conserved end residues are part of each CDR3. D genes are given only for firm matches. Rows may omit the clone size; those that give it use once, few, many or a size class.

15,TRBV7-9,TRBD2,few,TRBJ2-3,TGTGCCAGCAGCTTAGTGCGGCGGGAGGCAGATACGCAGTATTTT,CASSLVRREADTQYF
15,TRBV27,-,many,TRBJ1-2,TGTGCCAGCAGGCCCGGACAAGTCTCTAACTATGGCTACACCTTC,CASRPGQVSNYGYTF
16,TRBV5-5,-,few,TRBJ2-1,TGTGCCAGCAGCGGGGGACGGGACCGAAACTACAATGAGCAGTTCTTC,CASSGGRDRNYNEQFF
12,TRBV18,-,many,TRBJ2-1,TGTGCCAGCTCCTCCATATTGGATGAGCAGTTCTTC,CASSSILDEQFF
14,TRBV7-9,TRBD1,many,TRBJ1-2,TGTGCCAGCAGCTTAGTACAGGGGGCTCATGGCTACACCTTC,CASSLVQGAHGYTF
13,TRBV12-3/TRBV12-4,-,many,TRBJ1-6,TGTGCCAGCAGTTTAGTAGCGGAGTCACCCCTCCACTTT,CASSLVAESPLHF
15,TRBV24-1,TRBD1,many,TRBJ2-5,TGTGCCACCAGTGATTTTACAGGGGAACTGGAGACCCAGTACTTC,CATSDFTGELETQYF
18,TRBV4-2,TRBD2,many,TRBJ2-3,TGTGCCAGCAGCCAAGCCGCGCTAGCGGGACGGGGCACAGATACGCAGTATTTT,CASSQAALAGRGTDTQYF
15,TRBV20-1,TRBD2,many,TRBJ2-7,TGCAGTGCTATAAACTTAGCGGGAGTACCCTACGAGCAGTACTTC,CSAINLAGVPYEQYF
16,TRBV20-1,-,many,TRBJ2-1,TGCAGTGCTAGAGATCTGGGAGCAGGGCCGGCTCCTGAGCAGTTCTTC,CSARDLGAGPAPEQFF
11,TRBV11-2,-,many,TRBJ2-3,TGTGCCAGCAGGGTCACAGATACGCAGTATTTT,CASRVTDTQYF
14,TRBV3-1,-,many,TRBJ1-2,TGTGCCAGCAGCCAAGTCCGCAGTCTCTATGGCTACACCTTC,CASSQVRSLYGYTF
14,TRBV27,TRBD1,many,TRBJ2-7,TGTGCCAGCAGTCCATTGACAGGGGGGGACGAGCAGTACTTC,CASSPLTGGDEQYF
13,TRBV12-3/TRBV12-4,-,many,TRBJ2-7,TGTGCCAGCAGTTTTGGAAGTGCCTACGAGCAGTACTTC,CASSFGSAYEQYF
11,TRBV4-2,-,-,TRBJ2-7,TGTGACAGCAGCCTGGGTTACGAGCAGTACTTC,CDSSLGYEQYF
14,TRBV28,-,many,TRBJ1-3,TGTGCCAGCAGTTTACCTCGCTCTGGAAACACCATATATTTT,CASSLPRSGNTIYF
16,TRBV20-1,TRBD2,many,TRBJ2-1,TGCAGTGCTAGAGATTCCGGGACTAGCGGATACAATGAGCAGTTCTTC,CSARDSGTSGYNEQFF
14,TRBV19,TRBD1,-,TRBJ1-5,TGTGCCAGTAGTAGGGACAGGATCAGCCAGCCCCAGCATTTT,CASSRDRISQPQHF
14,TRBV20-1,-,many,TRBJ2-1,TGCAGTGCTGGGGGGCGGCGGGAGCTTCAGGAGCAGTTCTTC,CSAGGRRELQEQFF
15,TRBV5-1,-,many,TRBJ1-5,TGCGCCAGCAGCTTGGATACGGGGCGCAATCAGCCCCAGCATTTT,CASSLDTGRNQPQHF
14,TRBV7-2,-,many,TRBJ1-5,TGTGCCAGCAGCTTAGAAGCGGGCAGGGTAACCCAGCATTTT,CASSLEAGRVTQHF
15,TRBV7-9,-,many,TRBJ1-4,TGTGCCAGCAGACGACAAACAGGGCAGAATGAAAAACTGTTTTTT,CASRRQTGQNEKLFF
14,TRBV7-2,TRBD1,many,TRBJ2-3,TGTGCCAGCAGCCTCGGGACAGTAGTTGATACGCAGTATTTT,CASSLGTVVDTQYF
13,TRBV20-1,-,many,TRBJ1-6,TGCAGTGCCCGGACAGTTGAAAATTCACCCCTCCACTTT,CSARTVENSPLHF